These 4 T cell receptor beta chains originate from one sample sequenced in a study of T cells in Graves' hyperthyroidism and ophthalmopathy. It was RNA transcripts that yielded the amplified TCR beta CDR3 regions. The TCR CDR3 first-round RT-PCR relied on the HTBI primer set. TCRdb redid the calling of the multiplex PCR reads with MiXCR, one entry per CDR3 protein. The sample has 380,000 or so distinct CDR3 sequences; around an eighth are singletons. Sequencing was performed on blood. All receptors derive from a man aged 30 to 39 with Graves' hyperthyroidism that later progressed to Graves' ophthalmopathy.

This clonotype showed up many times. The V and J genes are TRBV28 and TRBJ1-3, with a tentative D call TRBD1 (6 bases). The CDR3 covers 16 residues. Trimming stripped 3 bases from V and 4 bases from J, with 16 bases between. Looked up from germline, CDR1 is MDHEN and CDR2 is SYDVKM. The CDR3 loop reads CASSFIRTGTGNTIYF. In nucleotides, the CDR3 is TGTGCCAGCAGTTTCATCCGGACCGGGACAGGAAACACCATATATTTT.

Comments on this clonotype: Being one base from a much bigger clone, this may be a read error. V is TRBV9 and J is TRBJ2-7; D is undetermined. The V gene lost 0 bases and the J gene lost 2 bases, with 12 bases spanning the gap. Germline-derived CDR1 and CDR2 are SGDLS and YYNGEE. The CDR3 sequence is 15 residues long. The CDR3 nucleotides read TGTGCCAGCAGCGTAGATAGCAGATCAACCTACGAGCAGTACTTC. Translating it yields CASSVDSRSTYEQYF.

This clonotype was picked up a small number of times. This chain uses TRBV28 with TRBJ1-6; perhaps TRBD1 as D (5 bases). With 3 bases removed from V and 14 bases from J, the gap between germline ends came to 26 bases. CDR1 MDHEN and CDR2 SYDVKM come from the germline V gene. The CDR3 consists of 17 residues. The CDR3 coding sequence is TGTGCCAGCAGTTTGTTTTCTCCCGGGACGGTAGTTCGAACCCTCCACTTT. It codes for CASSLFSPGTVVRTLHF.

This clonotype was seen repeatedly, ten times or more. J is TRBJ1-4 and V is TRBV2, with 11 bases matching TRBD1. Trimming cost V 2 bases and J 0 bases; bases outside gene matches: 5. Germline loops: CDR1 SNHLY, CDR2 FYNNEI. The CDR3 sequence is 18 residues long. The CDR3 sequence is CASSEWWTGGSTNEKLFF. The CDR3 nucleotides read TGTGCCAGCAGTGAATGGTGGACAGGGGGCTCAACTAATGAAAAACTGTTTTTT.